This passage covers 30 T cell receptor beta chains from one sample sequenced in a study of blood T cell repertoires in COVID-19. Sequenced by immunoSEQ multiplex PCR; TCRdb stores in-frame clones only, minus some. The table lists 200,000 to 300,000 clones, 84% of them singletons. Sequencing was performed on peripheral blood. The source is a man in his sixties with acute or convalescent COVID-19.

V usage is TRBV30 and J usage is TRBJ1-5; a possible D gene is TRBD1 (6 bases). The CDR3 is 15 amino acids. The V end was cut by 2 bases, the J end by 4 bases, with 15 bases between. Looked up from germline, CDR1 is GTSNPN and CDR2 is SVGIG (reference sequence). The CDR3 protein is CAWSSGGSGNQPQHF. The CDR3 nucleotides read TGTGCCTGGAGTTCGGGGGGCAGTGGAAATCAGCCCCAGCATTTT.

The chain is built from TRBV7-6 and TRBJ1-3; a weak D match, TRBD1 (5 bases). CDR1 and CDR2 from the germline V gene are SGHVS and FNYEAQ. CDR3 length: 18 amino acids. Trimming cost V 1 base and J 2 bases, with 18 bases left between them. The CDR3 region is CASSLESGRKGTGNTIYF. In DNA, the CDR3 is TGTGCCAGCAGCTTAGAGTCCGGACGAAAGGGGACTGGAAACACCATATATTTT.

The chain is built from TRBV3-1 (or the pseudogene TRBV3-2) and TRBJ2-7; weak D call: TRBD2 (5 bases). CDR1 is LGHDT, CDR2 YNNKEL, per germline (reference sequence). Trimming stripped 0 bases from V and 12 bases from J, with 15 bases between. CDR3 size: 13 residues. In DNA, the CDR3 is TGTGCCAGCAGCCAAGATCCTCGGACTCCTCCGTACTTC. This codes for CASSQDPRTPPYF.

This clone was observed once. The rearrangement uses TRBV19 and TRBJ1-2, with 8 bases fitting TRBD1. This CDR3 has 14 amino acids. Germline CDR1 reads LNHDA; CDR2 reads SQIVND (reference sequence). V lost 5 bases, J lost 4 bases, and 6 bases stayed unmatched. CDR3 nucleotides: TGTGCCAGTAGTCCCCTGGGGACAGGCTATGGCTACACCTTC. The encoded protein is CASSPLGTGYGYTF.

The chain is built from TRBV9 and TRBJ1-3; unclear D gene. Deletions cut 0 bases from V and 0 bases from J, with 7 bases between. The germline CDR1 and CDR2 sequences are SGDLS and YYNGEE. The CDR3 sequence is 15 residues long. CDR3 protein: CASSVVSDSGNTIYF. DNA of the CDR3: TGTGCCAGCAGCGTAGTGAGCGACTCTGGAAACACCATATATTTT.

As DNA, the CDR3 is TGTGCCAGCAGCCCCGGGGCGCGGGGCTATGGGGAGACCCAGTACTTC. This gives the protein CASSPGARGYGETQYF. The V call is TRBV7-3, the J call TRBJ2-5, with TRBD2 as a possible D gene (6 bases). CDR1 and CDR2 (germline): SGHTA, FQGTGA. The CDR3 has 16 amino acids. V lost 5 bases and J lost 5, with 21 bases in between.

The genes are TRBV28 and TRBJ2-1; 7 nucleotides line up with TRBD2. V shed 3 bases, J shed 5 bases, and the junction held 7 bases outside the gene matches. This CDR3 has 15 amino acids. The germline V gene has CDR1 MDHEN and CDR2 SYDVKM. The CDR3 here is CASSLTREWDNEQFF. The CDR3 DNA reads as TGTGCCAGCAGTTTGACGCGGGAGTGGGACAATGAGCAGTTCTTC. The full variable domain, its missing parts supplied by reference TRBV28 and TRBJ2-1, is DVKVTQSSRYLVKRTGEKVFLECVQDMDHENMFWYRQDPGLGLRLIYFSYDVKMKEKGDIPEGYSVSREKKERFSLILESASTNQTSMYLCASSLTREWDNEQFFGPGTRLTVL.

The V and J genes are TRBV2 and TRBJ2-7; 7 nucleotides align to TRBD1. Trimming removed 5 bases from V and 0 bases from J; junction bases left unmatched: 1. This CDR3 has 13 residues. CDR1 and CDR2 (germline): SNHLY, FYNNEI. The CDR3 nucleotides read TGTGCCAGCAGTCCAGGGGGCTCCTACGAGCAGTACTTC. It translates to CASSPGGSYEQYF.

This clone showed up just once. This chain links TRBV27 with TRBJ2-5; TRBD1 agrees at 7 bases. J was trimmed by 5 bases and V by 3 bases; bases with no gene match: 12. CDR1 and CDR2 (germline): MNHEY, SMNVEV (reference sequence). The CDR3 has 16 amino acids. The CDR3 DNA is TGTGCCAGCAGTTTTGTATGGAACAGGGGCATGGAGACCCAGTACTTC. Its translation: CASSFVWNRGMETQYF.

This clone was recorded only once. V usage is TRBV7-9 and J usage is TRBJ2-1, with D possibly being TRBD2 (6 bases). The germline gives CDR1 SEHNR, CDR2 FQNEAQ (reference sequence). The V gene lost 3 bases and the J gene lost 6 bases, with 12 bases spanning the gap. This CDR3 region has 14 residues. CDR3 sequence (DNA): TGTGCCAGCAGCTTTACAACTAGCAGCAATGAGCAGTTCTTC. Its protein is CASSFTTSSNEQFF.

V and J are TRBV5-4 and TRBJ1-4; 8 bases are shared with TRBD1. From germline, CDR1 is SGHNT and CDR2 YYREEE (reference sequence). V was clipped by 0 bases and J by 3 bases; unmatched bases: 1. This CDR3 has 15 amino acids. In DNA form, the CDR3 reads TGTGCCAGCAGCTTGGACAGGGGGGCTAATGAAAAACTGTTTTTT. Translated, it gives CASSLDRGANEKLFF.

The sample holds one count of this clone. The chain carries TRBV28 and TRBJ2-1; D gene uncertain. Trimming left V 6 bases short and J 4 bases short, with 4 bases between. CDR3 length equals 11 residues. The V gene's germline CDR1 is MDHEN and CDR2 SYDVKM. As DNA, the CDR3 is TGTGCCAGCAGACTGTACAATGAGCAGTTCTTC. It yields the protein CASRLYNEQFF.

V gene TRBV9 combines with J gene TRBJ2-2, with D perhaps TRBD2 (5 bases). CDR1 is SGDLS and CDR2 is YYNGEE in the germline V gene. Trimming stripped 2 bases from V and 4 bases from J, with 9 bases between. This CDR3 comprises 14 residues. The CDR3 bases are TGTGCCAGCAGCGTGGCAGGAGGCACCGGGGAGCTGTTTTTT. Protein sequence: CASSVAGGTGELFF.

This chain joins TRBV5-6 and TRBJ2-5; D is unresolved. The CDR3 spans 13 residues. Germline lookup yields CDR1 SGHDT and CDR2 YYEEEE. Trimming stripped 2 bases from V and 3 bases from J, with 8 bases between. This CDR3 is CASSLSVKETQYF. CDR3 sequence (DNA): TGTGCCAGCAGCTTAAGCGTAAAAGAGACCCAGTACTTC.

This CDR3 is CAIKDTRNTGELFF. As DNA, the CDR3 is TGTGCCATCAAAGACACTCGGAACACCGGGGAGCTGTTTTTT. The chain links TRBV21-1 to TRBJ2-2; the D call TRBD1 from the table was never checked on the DNA. TRBV21-1 is shown as a pseudogene. The CDR3 length is 14 residues.

CDR3 residues: CASSPGTGGTDTQYF. The CDR3 DNA is TGTGCCAGCAGTCCGGGGACAGGAGGAACAGATACGCAGTATTTT. The genes are TRBV28 and TRBJ2-3; 8 bases are a match to TRBD1. V shed 5 bases and J 3 bases; nucleotides not matched to a gene: 7. From germline, CDR1 is MDHEN and CDR2 SYDVKM. The CDR3 contains 15 residues.

The J gene is TRBJ2-2, the V gene TRBV10-3; 11 nucleotides agree with TRBD2. The ends lost 3 bases at V and 1 base at J; junction bases unmatched: 1. Germline V gives CDR1 ENHRY, CDR2 SYGVKD. There are 16 residues in the CDR3. CDR3: CAISDTSGRNTGELFF. In nucleotides, the CDR3 is TGTGCCATCAGTGACACTAGCGGGAGGAACACCGGGGAGCTGTTTTTT.

The genes are TRBV28 and TRBJ1-2; weak D call: TRBD1 (6 bases). Germline CDR1 reads MDHEN; CDR2 reads SYDVKM. V dropped 5 bases and J dropped 4 bases, with 17 bases sitting between them. CDR3 length: 15 residues. Here the CDR3 reads CASSPLRRGGYGYTF. The CDR3 coding sequence is TGTGCCAGCAGTCCCCTTCGCAGGGGTGGCTATGGCTACACCTTC.

The chain couples TRBV7-3 to TRBJ1-2; 8 bases match TRBD1. The CDR3 is 13 amino acids. Germline lookup yields CDR1 SGHTA and CDR2 FQGTGA. The V and J ends lost 5 bases and 3 bases, in that order; junction bases with no gene match: 2. The CDR3 reads CASSIQGDYGYTF. CDR3 in DNA: TGTGCCAGCAGCATACAGGGGGACTATGGCTACACCTTC.

A single count supports this clone. The chain is built from TRBV19 and TRBJ2-1, with a possible D match to TRBD1 (6 bases). Germline CDR1 LNHDA, CDR2 SQIVND (reference sequence). This CDR3 contains 13 residues. The V end was cut by 5 bases, the J end by 5 bases, with 10 bases between. The DNA of the CDR3 is TGTGCCAGTAGTTTGACAGGTAACAATGAGCAGTTCTTC. This encodes CASSLTGNNEQFF.

The J gene is TRBJ2-5, the V gene TRBV6-6; the D is unclear. This CDR3 is built from 16 residues. V shed 0 bases and J shed 5 bases, with 16 bases lying between them. Germline CDR1 reads MNHNY; CDR2 reads SVGAGI (reference sequence). CDR3 loop: CASSYSEILRWETQYF. CDR3 in DNA: TGTGCCAGCAGTTACTCGGAGATCCTACGGTGGGAGACCCAGTACTTC.

V is TRBV3-1 (or the pseudogene TRBV3-2) and J is TRBJ2-1; 10 nucleotides match TRBD2. Per germline, CDR1 LGHDT and CDR2 YNNKEL (reference sequence). V lost 2 bases to trimming and J lost 7 bases; unmatched junction nucleotides: 14. This CDR3 spans 18 amino acids. CDR3 nucleotides: TGTGCCAGCAGCCAACCTCTCGTAAGCGGGAGGGGAAAAAATGAGCAGTTCTTC. Its translation: CASSQPLVSGRGKNEQFF.

The chain has TRBV5-1 and TRBJ2-4; D not certain. Per the germline V gene, CDR1 is SGHRS and CDR2 is YFSETQ. CDR3 size: 14 residues. With 1 base removed from V and 1 base from J, the gap between germline ends came to 6 bases. CDR3 loop: CASSLLGAKNIQYF. In DNA, the CDR3 is TGCGCCAGCAGCTTGCTTGGCGCCAAAAACATTCAGTACTTC. The full variable domain, with the rest looked up from reference TRBV5-1 and TRBJ2-4, is KAGVTQTPRYLIKTRGQQVTLSCSPISGHRSVSWYQQTPGQGLQFLFEYFSETQRNKGNFPGRFSGRQFSNSRSEMNVSTLELGDSALYLCASSLLGAKNIQYFGAGTRLSVL.

The chain is built from TRBV6-5 and TRBJ1-2, with D hard to call. The CDR3 sequence is 13 residues long. Looked up from germline, CDR1 is MNHEY and CDR2 is SVGAGI. V lost 8 bases and J 4 bases, leaving 14 bases between the germline ends. The CDR3 spells CASAKERSYGYTF. CDR3 DNA: TGTGCCAGCGCAAAGGAGAGATCCTATGGCTACACCTTC.

This sequence joins TRBV28 and TRBJ1-3; unclear D gene. V gave up 5 bases and J gave up 0 bases, with 11 bases separating them. Per the germline V gene, CDR1 is MDHEN and CDR2 is SYDVKM. This CDR3 region has 15 residues. The CDR3 nucleotides are TGTGCCAGCAGTAAGATTCCGGGCTCTGGAAACACCATATATTTT. Protein sequence: CASSKIPGSGNTIYF.

V usage is TRBV19 and J usage is TRBJ2-5, with no clear D. The length of the CDR3 is 15 residues. The germline V gene encodes CDR1 LNHDA and CDR2 SQIVND (reference sequence). The V end was cut by 3 bases, the J end by 1 base, with 12 bases between. The CDR3 here is CASSIVGARQETQYF. In DNA, the CDR3 is TGTGCCAGTAGTATTGTGGGCGCCCGCCAAGAGACCCAGTACTTC.

This rearrangement joins TRBV30 to TRBJ2-4; 8 bases line up with TRBD2. V was pared by 5 bases and J by 4 bases, with 7 bases of the junction left unmatched. CDR1 is GTSNPN, CDR2 SVGIG, per germline (reference sequence). This CDR3 has 14 amino acids. The CDR3 DNA is TGTGCCTGGGGAGGACTAGCAGCTAAAAACATTCAGTACTTC. It codes for CAWGGLAAKNIQYF.

The J gene is TRBJ2-1, the V gene TRBV10-3; a weak D match, TRBD2 (6 bases). The V and J ends lost 2 bases and 0 bases respectively, with 8 bases between them. The CDR3 runs to 15 residues. Germline CDR1 ENHRY, CDR2 SYGVKD. Written as DNA, the CDR3 is TGTGCCATCAGTGAGCTAGCGAGCTCCTACAATGAGCAGTTCTTC. This codes for CAISELASSYNEQFF.

The chain recombines TRBV6-6 with TRBJ2-1; TRBD2 aligns across 8 bases. CDR1 and CDR2 from the germline V gene are MNHNY and SVGAGI (reference sequence). This CDR3 contains 13 residues. V was clipped by 6 bases and J by 5 bases; unmatched bases: 3. CDR3 sequence: CASSSGRDNEQFF. The CDR3 DNA reads as TGTGCCAGCAGCTCCGGGAGGGACAATGAGCAGTTCTTC.

J is TRBJ1-5 and V is TRBV5-1; TRBD1 might be the D (5 bases). Germline CDR1 is SGHRS and CDR2 is YFSETQ. This CDR3 spans 15 amino acids. The V end lost 3 bases, the J end lost 3 bases, and 13 bases lay between the germline ends. The CDR3 region has the DNA TGCGCCAGCAGCTGGGGGGGACGGGACAATCAGCCCCAGCATTTT. Amino acid sequence: CASSWGGRDNQPQHF.